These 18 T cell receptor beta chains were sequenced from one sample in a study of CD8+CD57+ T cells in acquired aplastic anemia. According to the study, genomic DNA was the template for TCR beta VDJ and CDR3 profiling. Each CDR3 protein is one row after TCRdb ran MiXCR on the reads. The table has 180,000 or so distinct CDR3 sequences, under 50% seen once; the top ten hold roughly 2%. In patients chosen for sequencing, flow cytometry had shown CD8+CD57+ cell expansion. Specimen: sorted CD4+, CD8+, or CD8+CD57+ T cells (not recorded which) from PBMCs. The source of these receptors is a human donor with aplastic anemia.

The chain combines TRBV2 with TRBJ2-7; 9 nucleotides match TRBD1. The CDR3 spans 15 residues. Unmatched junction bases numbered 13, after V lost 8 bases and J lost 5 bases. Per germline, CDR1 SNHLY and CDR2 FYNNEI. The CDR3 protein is CASALSGTGYNEQYF. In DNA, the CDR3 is TGTGCCAGCGCCCTTAGTGGGACAGGGTACAACGAGCAGTACTTC.

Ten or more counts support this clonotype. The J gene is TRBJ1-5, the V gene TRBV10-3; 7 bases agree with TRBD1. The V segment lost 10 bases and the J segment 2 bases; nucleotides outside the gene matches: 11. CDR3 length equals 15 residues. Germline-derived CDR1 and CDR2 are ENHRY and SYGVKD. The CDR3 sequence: CATSDRERGNQPQHF. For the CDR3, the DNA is TGTGCCACCTCCGACAGGGAAAGGGGCAATCAGCCCCAGCATTTT.

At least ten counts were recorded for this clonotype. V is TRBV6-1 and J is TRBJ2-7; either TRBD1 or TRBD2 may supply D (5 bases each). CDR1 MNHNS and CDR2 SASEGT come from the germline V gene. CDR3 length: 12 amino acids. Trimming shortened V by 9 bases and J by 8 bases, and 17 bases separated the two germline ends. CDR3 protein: CASQNVEGQQYF. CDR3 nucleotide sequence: TGTGCCAGTCAGAATGTCGAGGGACAGCAGTACTTC.

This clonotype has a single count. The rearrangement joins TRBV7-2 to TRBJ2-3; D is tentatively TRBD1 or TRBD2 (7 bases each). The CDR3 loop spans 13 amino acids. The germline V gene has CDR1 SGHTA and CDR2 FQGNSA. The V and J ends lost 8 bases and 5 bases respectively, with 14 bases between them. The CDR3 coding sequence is TGTGCCAGCCAGGGAGGGGGCGGAGATACGCAGTATTTT. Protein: CASQGGGGDTQYF.

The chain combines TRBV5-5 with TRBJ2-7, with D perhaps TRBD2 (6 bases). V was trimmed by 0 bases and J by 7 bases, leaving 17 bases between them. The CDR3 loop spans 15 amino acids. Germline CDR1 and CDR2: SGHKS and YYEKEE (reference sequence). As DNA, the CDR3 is TGTGCCAGCAGCTTGGGGCTCAGGGAGGTAGAAGAGCAGTACTTC. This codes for CASSLGLREVEEQYF.

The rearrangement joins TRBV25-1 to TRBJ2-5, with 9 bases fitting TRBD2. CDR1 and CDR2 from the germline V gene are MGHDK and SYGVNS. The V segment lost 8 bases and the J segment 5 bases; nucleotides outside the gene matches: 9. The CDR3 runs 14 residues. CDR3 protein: CASSAAGGPETQYF. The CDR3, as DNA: TGTGCCAGCTCCGCTGCGGGGGGGCCGGAGACCCAGTACTTC.

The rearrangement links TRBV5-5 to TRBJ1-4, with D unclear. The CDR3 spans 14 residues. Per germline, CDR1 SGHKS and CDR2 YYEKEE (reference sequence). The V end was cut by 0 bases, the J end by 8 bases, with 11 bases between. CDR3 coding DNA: TGTGCCAGCAGCTTGGACATGCGAGGGGAAAAACTGTTTTTT. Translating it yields CASSLDMRGEKLFF.

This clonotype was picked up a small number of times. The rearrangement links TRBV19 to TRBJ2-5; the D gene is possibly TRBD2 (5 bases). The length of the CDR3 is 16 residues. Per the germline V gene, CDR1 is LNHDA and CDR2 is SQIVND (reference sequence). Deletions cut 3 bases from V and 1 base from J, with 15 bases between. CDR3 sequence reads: CASSIILGLAQETQYF. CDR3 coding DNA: TGTGCCAGTAGTATTATATTAGGGCTAGCCCAAGAGACCCAGTACTTC.

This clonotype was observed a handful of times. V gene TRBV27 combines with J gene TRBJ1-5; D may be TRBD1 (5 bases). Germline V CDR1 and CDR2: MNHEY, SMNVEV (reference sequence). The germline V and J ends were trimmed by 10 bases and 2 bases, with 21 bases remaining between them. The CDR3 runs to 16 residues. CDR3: CATMNRGRGRNQPQHF. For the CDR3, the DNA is TGTGCCACCATGAATCGGGGAAGGGGCCGCAATCAGCCCCAGCATTTT.

This CDR3 reads CASGSPGQGYTDTQYF. CDR3 in DNA: TGTGCCAGCGGCTCTCCGGGACAGGGGTACACAGATACGCAGTATTTT. The chain employs TRBV7-6 and TRBJ2-3; TRBD1 agrees at 10 bases. The germline V gene has CDR1 SGHVS and CDR2 FNYEAQ. The CDR3 loop spans 16 amino acids. J gave up 2 bases and V 8 bases, and 10 bases lay outside the gene matches.

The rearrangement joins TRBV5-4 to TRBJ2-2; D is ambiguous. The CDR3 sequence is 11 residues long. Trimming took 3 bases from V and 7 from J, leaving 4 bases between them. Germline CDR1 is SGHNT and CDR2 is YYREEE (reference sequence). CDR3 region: CASSWSGELFF. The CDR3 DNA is TGTGCCAGCAGCTGGAGCGGGGAGCTGTTTTTT.

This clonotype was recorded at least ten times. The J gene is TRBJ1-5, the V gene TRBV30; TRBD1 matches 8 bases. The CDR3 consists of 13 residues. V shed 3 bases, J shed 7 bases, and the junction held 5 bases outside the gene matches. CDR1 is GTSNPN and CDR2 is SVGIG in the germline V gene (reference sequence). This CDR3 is CAWSGQGVQPQHF. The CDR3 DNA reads TGTGCCTGGAGCGGACAGGGTGTCCAGCCCCAGCATTTT.

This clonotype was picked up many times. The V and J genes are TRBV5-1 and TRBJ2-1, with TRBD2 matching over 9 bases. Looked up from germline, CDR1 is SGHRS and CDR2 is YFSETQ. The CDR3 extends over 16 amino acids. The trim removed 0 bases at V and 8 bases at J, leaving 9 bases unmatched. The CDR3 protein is CASSLEGGRAEDEQFF. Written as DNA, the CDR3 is TGCGCCAGCAGCTTGGAGGGCGGGAGGGCCGAGGATGAGCAGTTCTTC.

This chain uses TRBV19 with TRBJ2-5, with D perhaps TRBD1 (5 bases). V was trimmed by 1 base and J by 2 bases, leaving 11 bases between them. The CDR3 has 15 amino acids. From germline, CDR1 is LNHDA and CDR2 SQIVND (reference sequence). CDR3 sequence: CASSIATGPQETQYF. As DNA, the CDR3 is TGTGCCAGTAGTATAGCTACAGGCCCACAAGAGACCCAGTACTTC.

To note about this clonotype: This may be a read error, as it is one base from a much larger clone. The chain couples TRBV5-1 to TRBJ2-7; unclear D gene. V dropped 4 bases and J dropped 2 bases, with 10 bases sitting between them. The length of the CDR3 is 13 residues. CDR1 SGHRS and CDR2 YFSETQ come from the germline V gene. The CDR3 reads CASSLAGPYEQYF. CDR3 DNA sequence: TGCGCCAGCAGCCTTGCCGGCCCCTACGAGCAGTACTTC. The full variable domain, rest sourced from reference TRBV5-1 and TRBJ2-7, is KAGVTQTPRYLIKTRGQQVTLSCSPISGHRSVSWYQQTPGQGLQFLFEYFSETQRNKGNFPGRFSGRQFSNSRSEMNVSTLELGDSALYLCASSLAGPYEQYFGPGTRLTVT.

Here the CDR3 reads CASGFQVSNQPQHF. Here the CDR3 DNA reads TGTGCTAGTGGTTTTCAGGTGAGCAATCAGCCCCAGCATTTT. The chain recombines TRBV12-5 with TRBJ1-5; D uncertain. Trimming shortened V by 3 bases and J by 1 base, and 7 bases separated the two germline ends. This CDR3 has 14 residues. The germline V gene has CDR1 LGHNT and CDR2 FRNRAP.

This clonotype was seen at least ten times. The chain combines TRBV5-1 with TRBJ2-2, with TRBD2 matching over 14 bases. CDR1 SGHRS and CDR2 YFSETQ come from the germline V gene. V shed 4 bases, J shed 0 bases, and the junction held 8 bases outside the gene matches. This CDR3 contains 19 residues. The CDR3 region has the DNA TGCGCCAGCAGCCCGGGACTAGCGGGAGACGGAGCGAACACCGGGGAGCTGTTTTTT. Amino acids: CASSPGLAGDGANTGELFF.

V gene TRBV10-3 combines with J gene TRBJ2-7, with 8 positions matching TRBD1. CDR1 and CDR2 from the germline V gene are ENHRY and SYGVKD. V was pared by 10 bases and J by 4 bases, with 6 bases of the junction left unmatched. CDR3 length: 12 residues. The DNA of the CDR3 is TGTGCCACGGGACAGGCGACATACGAGCAGTACTTC. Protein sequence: CATGQATYEQYF.